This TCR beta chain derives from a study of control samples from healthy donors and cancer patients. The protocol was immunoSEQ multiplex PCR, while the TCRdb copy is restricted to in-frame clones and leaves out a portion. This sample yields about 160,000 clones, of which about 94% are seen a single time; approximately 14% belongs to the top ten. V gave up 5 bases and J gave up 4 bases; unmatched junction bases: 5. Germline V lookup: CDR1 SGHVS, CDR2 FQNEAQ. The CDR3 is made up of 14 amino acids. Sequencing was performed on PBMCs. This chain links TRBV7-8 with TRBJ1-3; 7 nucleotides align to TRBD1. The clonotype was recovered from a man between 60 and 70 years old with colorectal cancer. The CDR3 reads CASSNDRAGNTIYF. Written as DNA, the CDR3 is TGTGCCAGCAGCAATGACAGGGCCGGAAACACCATATATTTT.